Given below is one T cell receptor beta chain in context. Its antigen is unidentified. The data stem from a study of shared clonotypes between healthy human individuals. Study background: A donor's plate count was three for CD4 naive and three for CD4 memory; CD8 naive had two and CD8 memory one.

The CDR3 is 14 amino acids. V was cut by 7 bases and J by 4 bases, with 17 bases left in between. Germline CDR1 reads WSHSY; CDR2 reads SAAADI. General study results and limits: Relative to their counterparts shared across all four donors, non-shared clonotypes exhibited diminished generation probabilities. A handful of donors held about 4.5% of naive CD4 clonotypes in common. Estimated clonotype richness was generally higher in naive than memory subsets.

The repertoire was sequenced with immunoSEQ multiplex PCR; TCRdb's copy has only in-frame clones and lacks some. The table includes some 1,100,000 clones, 70% to 80% detected once. V gene TRBV10-2 combines with J gene TRBJ2-7, with D perhaps TRBD2 (6 bases). Sequenced material: memory CD4+ T cells from PBMCs. Subset here: CD45RA-negative fraction. The TCR originated in a young man in good health. Some clones in this sample may be carry-over from other donors' samples. The DNA of the CDR3 is TGCGCCAGCACTCCCCTGGGAGGAAGTTACGAGCAGTACTTC. Its protein is CASTPLGGSYEQYF.